These T cell receptor beta chains were read from a single sample in a study of blood T cell repertoires in COVID-19. TCRdb keeps only in-frame clones here, not all; method: immunoSEQ multiplex PCR. The sample has 40,000 to 60,000 clones, about 82% seen once. Sequencing input: peripheral blood. The receptors were sampled from a human donor in a cohort sampled during active COVID-19. CDR3s include the opening cysteine and the closing phenylalanine or tryptophan. The D gene is left open where the match is weak. Size values are once, few and many counts, or a class for expanded clones, and some rows have none.

cdr3_aa cdr3_nt d_call j_call v_call clone_size
CASSPQIGTGFGEQYF TGTGCCAGCAGTCCTCAGATCGGGACAGGGTTTGGGGAGCAGTACTTC TRBD1 TRBJ2-7 TRBV7-2 NA
CSATYTDTQYF TGCAGTGCTACCTACACAGATACGCAGTATTTT NA TRBJ2-3 TRBV20-1 once
CASSEGLGNQPQHF TGTGCCAGCAGTGAAGGGCTCGGCAATCAGCCCCAGCATTTT NA TRBJ1-5 TRBV2 NA
CASSLVGQGGLETQYF TGCGCCAGCAGCTTGGTTGGGCAGGGAGGTTTGGAGACCCAGTACTTC NA TRBJ2-5 TRBV5-1 once
CATSDGRTSGIGTGELFF TGTGCCACCAGTGATGGCAGGACTAGCGGGATTGGCACCGGGGAGCTGTTTTTT TRBD2 TRBJ2-2 TRBV24-1 NA
CASSPWGGSNYGYTF TGTGCCAGCAGCCCTTGGGGAGGAAGTAACTATGGCTACACCTTC NA TRBJ1-2 TRBV3-1/TRBV3-2 NA
CASSRGSTNNEQFF TGTGCCAGCAGCCGCGGGAGTACGAACAATGAGCAGTTCTTC TRBD2 TRBJ2-1 TRBV7-3 NA
CASSRGQQETQYF TGTGCCAGCAGTCGCGGACAGCAAGAGACCCAGTACTTC NA TRBJ2-5 TRBV6-2/TRBV6-3 NA
CSVDRGVYGYTF TGCAGCGTTGATCGCGGGGTTTATGGCTACACCTTC NA TRBJ1-2 TRBV29-1 NA
CASSPGGTGQGPQHF TGTGCCAGCTCACCGGGAGGGACAGGCCAAGGGCCCCAGCATTTT TRBD1 TRBJ1-5 TRBV18 NA
CASSSDTNEQFF TGTGCCAGCAGTTCGGACACCAATGAGCAGTTCTTC NA TRBJ2-1 TRBV27 NA
CASSLGTGQPQHF TGTGCCAGCAGCTTGGGGACAGGTCAGCCCCAGCATTTT TRBD1 TRBJ1-5 TRBV5-4 NA
CASRQTGFGNQPQHF TGTGCCAGCAGACAGACAGGCTTCGGCAATCAGCCCCAGCATTTT NA TRBJ1-5 TRBV6-5 NA
CASLKQGNSYGYTF TGTGCCAGCTTAAAACAGGGGAATAGTTATGGCTACACCTTC TRBD1 TRBJ1-2 TRBV7-8 NA
CASSLRSSGEQETQYF TGCGCCAGCAGCTTGCGATCTAGCGGGGAACAAGAGACCCAGTACTTC TRBD2 TRBJ2-5 TRBV5-1 NA
CASSYRQGVEKLFF TGTGCCAGCAGTTACCGACAGGGTGTGGAAAAACTGTTTTTT TRBD1 TRBJ1-4 TRBV6-5 once
CASSEADRHTYYNSPLHF TGTGCCAGCAGTGAAGCGGACAGGCATACCTACTATAATTCACCCCTCCACTTT TRBD1 TRBJ1-6 TRBV6-1 NA
CASSSGLAGVGRETQYF TGCGCCAGCAGCTCGGGACTAGCGGGAGTCGGGAGAGAGACCCAGTACTTC TRBD2 TRBJ2-5 TRBV5-1 NA
CASSLGAFWGYTF TGTGCCAGCAGTTTAGGGGCCTTTTGGGGCTACACCTTC NA TRBJ1-2 TRBV27 once
CASRMTGETNEKLFF TGTGCCAGCAGGATGACAGGGGAGACTAATGAAAAACTGTTTTTT TRBD1 TRBJ1-4 TRBV7-9 NA
CASGLVAGTGGAEGNQPQHF TGTGCTAGTGGTTTGGTAGCCGGGACAGGGGGCGCAGAGGGCAATCAGCCCCAGCATTTT TRBD1 TRBJ1-5 TRBV12-5 NA
CASSVGQGRGAFF TGTGCCAGCAGTGTGGGTCAGGGGAGGGGAGCTTTCTTT NA TRBJ1-1 TRBV2 once
CASSIFRGRTNEKLFF TGTGCCAGTAGTATCTTCAGGGGGCGGACTAATGAAAAACTGTTTTTT TRBD1 TRBJ1-4 TRBV19 once
CASSRDTSTNEKLFF TGTGCCAGCAGTAGAGACACTTCGACTAATGAAAAACTGTTTTTT NA TRBJ1-4 TRBV2 many
CASSLSGSSYNEQFF TGTGCCAGCAGCTTAAGCGGGAGTTCTTACAATGAGCAGTTCTTC TRBD2 TRBJ2-1 TRBV7-2 once
CASSFRGVLSYEQYF TGTGCCAGCAGCTTCCGCGGGGTTCTCTCCTACGAGCAGTACTTC NA TRBJ2-7 TRBV5-4 NA
CASSLRSFHLQGKDTEAFF TGTGCCAGCAGCTTAAGGAGCTTCCATTTACAGGGGAAGGACACTGAAGCTTTCTTT TRBD1 TRBJ1-1 TRBV7-2 NA
CASSHRVNTGELFF TGTGCCAGCAGCCACCGGGTCAACACCGGGGAGCTGTTTTTT NA TRBJ2-2 TRBV7-8 NA
CASSQQGGTDTQYF TGCGCCAGCAGCCAACAGGGGGGCACAGATACGCAGTATTTT TRBD1 TRBJ2-3 TRBV5-1 NA
CASSEGGLAGAYEQYF TGTGCCAGCAGTGAAGGCGGATTAGCGGGGGCTTACGAGCAGTACTTC TRBD2 TRBJ2-7 TRBV25-1 NA
CASSLVGRETQYF TGTGCCAGCAGCTTAGTGGGCCGGGAGACCCAGTACTTC NA TRBJ2-5 TRBV7-2 NA
CASSPGVAGFNEQFF TGTGCCAGCTCCCCGGGCGTTGCGGGTTTTAATGAGCAGTTCTTC NA TRBJ2-1 TRBV18 NA
CASSYRGQVTGELFF TGTGCCAGCAGTTACAGGGGACAAGTCACCGGGGAGCTGTTTTTT NA TRBJ2-2 TRBV6-6 NA
CASSLARDSQETQYF TGTGCCAGCAGCTTGGCCCGGGACAGCCAAGAGACCCAGTACTTC TRBD1 TRBJ2-5 TRBV5-4 NA
CASSEDNSYEQYF TGCGCCAGCAGCGAGGACAACTCCTACGAGCAGTACTTC NA TRBJ2-7 TRBV5-1 NA
CATSRKTGATNEKLFF TGTGCCACCAGCAGGAAAACAGGAGCAACTAATGAAAAACTGTTTTTT NA TRBJ1-4 TRBV15 NA
CASSSGTGGLRGHF TGTGCCAGCAGCTCCGGGACAGGGGGTCTCCGAGGGCATTTT TRBD1 TRBJ1-5 TRBV5-8 NA
CASSSQPLRGTEAFF TGTGCCAGCAGCTCCCAACCACTACGGGGCACTGAAGCTTTCTTT NA TRBJ1-1 TRBV7-9 NA
CASSLSGQVVHEQYF TGTGCCAGCAGCCTGAGTGGACAGGTTGTCCACGAGCAGTACTTC TRBD1 TRBJ2-7 TRBV7-9 NA
CASSKGSQETQYF TGTGCCAGCAGCAAGGGGTCACAAGAGACCCAGTACTTC NA TRBJ2-5 TRBV6-5 NA
CASSPRTDTQYF TGTGCCAGCAGTCCCCGTACAGATACGCAGTATTTT NA TRBJ2-3 TRBV6-5 NA
CASSATQGPGNTIYF TGCGCCAGCAGCGCTACACAGGGTCCTGGAAACACCATATATTTT NA TRBJ1-3 TRBV5-1 NA
CASRLGGAGLSSGELFF TGTGCCAGCAGACTAGGAGGGGCAGGGTTATCGTCCGGGGAGCTGTTTTTT NA TRBJ2-2 TRBV7-9 NA